Listed below are T cell receptor beta chains from one sample, sequenced in a study of CD8 T cells in Susac syndrome. One entry per CDR3 protein, called by TCRdb with MiXCR from the immunoSEQ multiplex PCR reads. The repertoire includes some 260,000 distinct CDR3 sequences, 80% to 95% of them detected once, and 0.065% to 0.08% sits in the top ten. What was sequenced was CD4+ T cells from PBMCs. The receptors stem from a human donor with multiple sclerosis. The CDR3 runs from the conserved cysteine through the conserved F or W. Each record gives: J gene, clone size, D gene, V gene, CDR3 DNA, CDR3 protein. A D gene is named only where the DNA matches it firmly. Clone size is stated in some rows and not others, as once, few, many or a class when expanded.

TRBJ1-1 | - | TRBD1 | TRBV6-5 | TGTGCCAGCAGTTCACAGGGGACGAACACTGAAGCTTTCTTT | CASSSQGTNTEAFF
TRBJ2-1 | - | TRBD1 | TRBV29-1 | TGCAGCGTTTCTGGTCGGGGGACAGGGGGGGACAATGAGCAGTTCTTC | CSVSGRGTGGDNEQFF
TRBJ2-1 | - | TRBD2 | TRBV23-1 | TGCGCCAGCAGTCAACCTCTGCCGGGCGGGAGAGTCTACAATGAGCAGTTCTTC | CASSQPLPGGRVYNEQFF
TRBJ2-3 | - | - | TRBV30 | TGTGCCTGGAGCTTCGGCCGAGATACGCAGTATTTT | CAWSFGRDTQYF
TRBJ2-1 | - | TRBD1 | TRBV27 | TGTGCCAGCAGTGCCCTCTCCCGGACAGGGTTGGCCAATGAGCAGTTCTTC | CASSALSRTGLANEQFF
TRBJ2-5 | once | - | TRBV9 | TGTGCCAGCAGCGTTCTGGGGGTTGAGCGAGAGACCCAGTACTTC | CASSVLGVERETQYF
TRBJ1-6 | - | TRBD1 | TRBV10-3 | TGTGCCATATGGACAGGGTTTAATTCACCCCTCCACTTT | CAIWTGFNSPLHF
TRBJ2-3 | - | TRBD2 | TRBV20-1 | TGCAGTGCTAGAGCCCGCGGGAGTGGGGCAGATACGCAGTATTTT | CSARARGSGADTQYF
TRBJ1-6 | - | TRBD1 | TRBV27 | TGTGCCAGCAACCTGGGACAGGGGAGGTATAATTCACCCCTCCACTTT | CASNLGQGRYNSPLHF
TRBJ1-3 | - | - | TRBV12-3/TRBV12-4 | TGTGCCAGCAGTTTTGCCTTGATCGGAAACACCATATATTTT | CASSFALIGNTIYF
TRBJ2-5 | - | - | TRBV28 | TGTGCCAGCGGCAGGACCCAAGAGACCCAGTACTTC | CASGRTQETQYF